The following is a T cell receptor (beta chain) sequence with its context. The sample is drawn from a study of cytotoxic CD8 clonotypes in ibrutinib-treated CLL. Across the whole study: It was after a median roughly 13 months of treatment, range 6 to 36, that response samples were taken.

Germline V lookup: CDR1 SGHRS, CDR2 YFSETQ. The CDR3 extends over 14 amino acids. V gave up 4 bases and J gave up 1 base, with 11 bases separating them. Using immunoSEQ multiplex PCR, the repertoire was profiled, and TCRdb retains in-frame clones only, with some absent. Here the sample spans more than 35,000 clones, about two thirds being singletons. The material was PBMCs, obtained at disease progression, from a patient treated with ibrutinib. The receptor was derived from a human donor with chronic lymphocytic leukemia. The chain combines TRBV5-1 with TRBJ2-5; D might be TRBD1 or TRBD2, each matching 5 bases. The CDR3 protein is CASSLGGVQETQYF. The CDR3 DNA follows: TGCGCCAGCAGCCTTGGGGGAGTCCAAGAGACCCAGTACTTC.